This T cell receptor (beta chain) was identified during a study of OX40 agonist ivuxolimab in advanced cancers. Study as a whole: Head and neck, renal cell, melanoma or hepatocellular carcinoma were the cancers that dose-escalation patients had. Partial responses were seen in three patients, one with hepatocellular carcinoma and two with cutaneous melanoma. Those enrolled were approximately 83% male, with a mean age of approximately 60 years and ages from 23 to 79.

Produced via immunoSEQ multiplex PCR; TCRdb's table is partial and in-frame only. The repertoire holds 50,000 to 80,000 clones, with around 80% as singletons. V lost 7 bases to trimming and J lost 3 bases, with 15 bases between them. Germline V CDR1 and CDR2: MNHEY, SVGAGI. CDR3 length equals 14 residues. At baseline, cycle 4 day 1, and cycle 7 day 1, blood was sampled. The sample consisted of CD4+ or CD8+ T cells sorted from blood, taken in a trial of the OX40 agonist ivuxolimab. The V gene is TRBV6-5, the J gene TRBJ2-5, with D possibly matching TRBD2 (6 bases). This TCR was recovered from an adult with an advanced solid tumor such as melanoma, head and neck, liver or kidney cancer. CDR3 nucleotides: TGTGCCAGCACCCAACCAGGAGGGGAAGAGACCCAGTACTTC. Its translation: CASTQPGGEETQYF.